The 28 T cell receptor beta chains below come from one sample, sequenced in a study of blood T cell repertoires in COVID-19. TCRdb's copy holds only in-frame clones and misses some; the assay was immunoSEQ multiplex PCR. The sample gives roughly 200,000 clones, about 88% of which show up once; 2.7% is in the top ten. The sequencing sample was made of peripheral blood. All receptors come from a man in his forties with active or convalescent COVID-19.

This clone showed up just once. V gene TRBV4-3 combines with J gene TRBJ1-4; no clear D. Looked up from germline, CDR1 is LGHNA and CDR2 is YSLEER. V lost 4 bases and J lost 0, with 12 bases in between. The CDR3 contains 16 residues. The CDR3, as DNA: TGCGCCAGCAGCCCATCACCGGAGTCAACTAATGAAAAACTGTTTTTT. Translated, it gives CASSPSPESTNEKLFF.

This clone was counted once. J is TRBJ1-6 and V is TRBV5-5, with no clear D. Germline CDR1 reads SGHKS; CDR2 reads YYEKEE (reference sequence). This CDR3 contains 15 residues. V was clipped by 2 bases and J by 10 bases, with 16 bases between them. CDR3 loop: CASSLEARRGSPLHF. DNA of the CDR3: TGTGCCAGCAGCTTAGAAGCCCGTCGCGGATCACCCCTCCACTTT. Based on the CDR3 plus reference TRBV5-5 and TRBJ1-6, the full variable domain is DAGVTQSPTHLIKTRGQQVTLRCSPISGHKSVSWYQQVLGQGPQFIFQYYEKEERGRGNFPDRFSARQFPNYSSELNVNALLLGDSALYLCASSLEARRGSPLHFGNGTRLTVT.

The chain employs TRBV6-2 or TRBV6-3 and TRBJ2-5; TRBD1 matches 12 bases. This CDR3 comprises 15 residues. Germline V CDR1 and CDR2: MNHEY, SVGEGT. Losses at the gene ends were 4 bases for V and 5 bases for J; bases not matched to a gene: 5. The CDR3 DNA reads TGTGCCAGCAGTTGGGACAGGGGGCGCCGGGAGACCCAGTACTTC. It specifies CASSWDRGRRETQYF.

The rearrangement uses TRBV6-5 and TRBJ2-3; 10 bases agree with TRBD2. This CDR3 region has 15 residues. Germline lookup yields CDR1 MNHEY and CDR2 SVGAGI. V shed 6 bases and J 4 bases; nucleotides not matched to a gene: 7. The CDR3 coding sequence is TGTGCCAGCAGCCCCAGCGGGGGGGCTTCAGATACGCAGTATTTT. Amino acids: CASSPSGGASDTQYF.

CDR3 sequence (DNA): TGTGCCAGCCCCGTACGCAGTAATCAGCCCCAGCATTTT. As protein: CASPVRSNQPQHF. The chain is built from TRBV21-1 and TRBJ1-5; the table's D call of TRBD1 was not tested on the DNA. TRBV21-1 is a pseudogene. This CDR3 is built from 13 residues.

In this sample, this clone turned up a few times. The chain has TRBV7-8 and TRBJ1-1; weak D call: TRBD1 (6 bases). This CDR3 is built from 13 residues. Per the germline V gene, CDR1 is SGHVS and CDR2 is FQNEAQ. V gave up 3 bases and J gave up 5 bases, with 10 bases separating them. The CDR3 protein is CASSFQGGTEAFF. CDR3 bases: TGTGCCAGCAGCTTCCAAGGGGGAACTGAAGCTTTCTTT.

The chain uses TRBV27 and TRBJ1-2, with 7 bases lining up with TRBD1. This CDR3 comprises 15 residues. CDR1 and CDR2 (germline): MNHEY, SMNVEV (reference sequence). J was trimmed by 5 bases and V by 0 bases; bases with no gene match: 6. The CDR3 DNA follows: TGTGCCAGCAGTTTATCGCTAGGGGGCCCTTATGGCTACACCTTC. It translates to CASSLSLGGPYGYTF.

The chain employs TRBV29-1 and TRBJ1-1, with D possibly matching TRBD1 (6 bases). The CDR3 consists of 13 residues. Trimming cost V 3 bases and J 7 bases, with 15 bases left between them. Germline-derived CDR1 and CDR2 are SQVTM and ANQGSEA. The CDR3 loop reads CSVDIGTRIEAFF. CDR3 nucleotide sequence: TGCAGCGTTGATATCGGGACAAGAATTGAAGCTTTCTTT. Full variable domain (remainder filled in from reference TRBV29-1 and TRBJ1-1): SAVISQKPSRDICQRGTSLTIQCQVDSQVTMMFWYRQQPGQSLTLIATANQGSEATYESGFVIDKFPISRPNLTFSTLTVSNMSPEDSSIYLCSVDIGTRIEAFFGQGTRLTVV.

The chain recombines TRBV30 with TRBJ1-1; D is ambiguous. The ends were cut back, 6 bases at V and 5 bases at J, with 10 bases in the middle. Germline V CDR1 and CDR2: GTSNPN, SVGIG (reference sequence). CDR3 length: 11 amino acids. Here the CDR3 DNA reads TGTGCCTGCCCATGGAGGACTGAAGCTTTCTTT. Translation gives CACPWRTEAFF.

This rearrangement joins TRBV24-1 to TRBJ1-2; D ambiguous. V was clipped by 1 base and J by 4 bases, with 9 bases between them. This CDR3 comprises 14 residues. Germline CDR1 KGHDR, CDR2 SFDVKD. This chain's CDR3 is CATSDLELSYGYTF. The CDR3 coding sequence is TGTGCCACCAGTGATTTAGAACTGAGCTATGGCTACACCTTC.

The genes are TRBV5-4 and TRBJ2-3, with TRBD2 matching 7 bases. Looked up from germline, CDR1 is SGHNT and CDR2 is YYREEE (reference sequence). This CDR3 contains 18 residues. The V and J ends lost 1 base and 0 bases, in that order; junction bases with no gene match: 11. The CDR3 DNA reads TGTGCCAGCAGCTTGAGAGGGCTAGCGGAACCTAGCACAGATACGCAGTATTTT. Encoded protein: CASSLRGLAEPSTDTQYF.

This clone was picked up a small number of times. The gene calls are TRBV19 and TRBJ2-1, with 11 bases that match TRBD1. Per germline, CDR1 LNHDA and CDR2 SQIVND (reference sequence). V lost 7 bases, J lost 1 base, and 6 bases stayed unmatched. The CDR3 has 16 residues. The CDR3 DNA is TGTGCCAGTATCGGGACAGGGGGTAGGTCCTACAATGAGCAGTTCTTC. Translated, it gives CASIGTGGRSYNEQFF.

The V call is TRBV24-1, the J call TRBJ1-4; weak D call: TRBD1 (6 bases). Trimming removed 5 bases at V and 2 bases at J, with 14 bases between. The germline V gene encodes CDR1 KGHDR and CDR2 SFDVKD. The CDR3 has 16 residues. The CDR3: CATSGYRVRTNEKLFF. The DNA of the CDR3 is TGTGCCACCAGTGGTTACAGGGTTCGGACTAATGAAAAACTGTTTTTT.

The J gene is TRBJ2-7, the V gene TRBV27; 12 nucleotides align to TRBD2. After removal of 6 bases from V and 6 bases from J, the junction contained 12 bases not matched to a gene. Germline assignment: CDR1 MNHEY and CDR2 SMNVEV (reference sequence). This CDR3 is built from 16 residues. In DNA form, the CDR3 reads TGTGCCAGCAGGCCCTTTACTAGCGGGGGGATCAGCGAGCAGTACTTC. Translated: CASRPFTSGGISEQYF.

The gene calls are TRBV6-4 and TRBJ1-2; the match to TRBD1 covers 9 bases. With 6 bases clipped from V and 4 bases from J, the junction kept 6 bases outside the gene matches. This CDR3 has 14 amino acids. Germline loops: CDR1 MRHNA, CDR2 SNTAGT. This chain's CDR3 is CASSPDRGPYGYTF. The CDR3 nucleotides are TGTGCCAGCAGCCCGGACAGGGGACCCTATGGCTACACCTTC.

V usage is TRBV10-2 and J usage is TRBJ2-5, with D unresolved. CDR1 and CDR2 from the germline V gene are WSHSY and SAAADI. Trimming removed 2 bases from V and 1 base from J, with 11 bases in between. CDR3 length equals 15 residues. The CDR3 loop is CASSERQAGQETQYF. The CDR3 DNA reads TGCGCCAGCAGTGAGCGGCAGGCCGGCCAAGAGACCCAGTACTTC.

The chain links TRBV24-1 to TRBJ2-3; 8 nucleotides match TRBD1. Losses at the gene ends were 3 bases for V and 1 base for J; bases not matched to a gene: 5. The V gene's germline CDR1 is KGHDR and CDR2 SFDVKD. The CDR3 consists of 16 residues. CDR3 amino acids: CATSDPGGWGTDTQYF. CDR3 nucleotides: TGTGCCACCAGTGATCCAGGGGGCTGGGGCACAGATACGCAGTATTTT.

This rearrangement joins TRBV6-6 to TRBJ1-3, with TRBD1 as a possible D gene (5 bases). CDR1 is MNHNY and CDR2 is SVGAGI in the germline V gene (reference sequence). The CDR3 covers 15 residues. V lost 6 bases to trimming and J lost 4 bases, with 16 bases between them. CDR3 in DNA: TGTGCCAGCAGCCCGTCCCAGGGTAGCGGAAACACCATATATTTT. This codes for CASSPSQGSGNTIYF.

J is TRBJ1-2 and V is TRBV6-5, with unresolved D. V gave up 7 bases and J gave up 8 bases, with 17 bases separating them. The CDR3 runs 13 residues. The germline V gene has CDR1 MNHEY and CDR2 SVGAGI. The CDR3 reads CASTPSSVFGYTF. CDR3 nucleotide sequence: TGTGCCAGCACTCCGTCGTCAGTATTCGGCTACACCTTC.

The V call is TRBV4-1, the J call TRBJ1-4; TRBD1 agrees at 7 bases. The germline CDR1 and CDR2 sequences are MGHRA and YSYEKL. J lost 4 bases, V lost 3 bases, and 11 bases had no gene match. The CDR3 extends over 17 amino acids. CDR3 region: CASSQLAMGQHNEKLFF. CDR3 sequence (DNA): TGCGCCAGCAGCCAGCTTGCTATGGGACAGCATAATGAAAAACTGTTTTTT.

The chain joins TRBV7-9 to TRBJ1-4; TRBD1 matches at 8 bases. The CDR3 spans 15 residues. After removal of 5 bases from V and 4 bases from J, the junction contained 6 bases not matched to a gene. CDR1 and CDR2 from the germline V gene are SEHNR and FQNEAQ (reference sequence). The DNA for the CDR3 is TGTGCCAGCAGCAACTACAGGGGGGGTAATGAAAAACTGTTTTTT. Translated, it gives CASSNYRGGNEKLFF.

The chain carries TRBV5-5 and TRBJ1-1; no clear D gene. Germline values: CDR1 SGHKS, CDR2 YYEKEE (reference sequence). There are 15 residues in the CDR3. Trimming took 0 bases from V and 0 from J, leaving 9 bases between them. Here the CDR3 DNA reads TGTGCCAGCAGCTTGGTCCCGAACTTGAACACTGAAGCTTTCTTT. It yields the protein CASSLVPNLNTEAFF. Based on the CDR3 plus reference TRBV5-5 and TRBJ1-1, the full variable domain is DAGVTQSPTHLIKTRGQQVTLRCSPISGHKSVSWYQQVLGQGPQFIFQYYEKEERGRGNFPDRFSARQFPNYSSELNVNALLLGDSALYLCASSLVPNLNTEAFFGQGTRLTVV.

This sequence joins TRBV15 and TRBJ1-2; D is perhaps TRBD1 (5 bases). The CDR3 contains 15 residues. The V and J ends lost 0 bases and 4 bases respectively, with 12 bases between them. CDR1 and CDR2 (germline): LNHNV, YYDKDF (reference sequence). The CDR3 nucleotides read TGTGCCACCAGCAGAGAACAAGACAGATCCTATGGCTACACCTTC. Translated, it gives CATSREQDRSYGYTF.

J is TRBJ1-2 and V is TRBV16; TRBD1 aligns across 10 bases. Germline lookup yields CDR1 KGHSY and CDR2 FQNENV. Germline trimming cut 1 base from V and 9 bases from J; bases unmatched to any gene: 5. CDR3 length: 14 amino acids. CDR3: CASSQWDRGFRYTF. CDR3 coding DNA: TGTGCCAGCAGCCAATGGGACAGGGGTTTTCGCTACACCTTC.

This chain uses TRBV9 with TRBJ2-3, with 9 bases matching TRBD2. Per germline, CDR1 SGDLS and CDR2 YYNGEE. With V trimmed by 0 bases and J by 1 base, 9 bases remained unmatched. The CDR3 runs to 18 residues. The DNA of the CDR3 is TGTGCCAGCAGCGTAGTTCCAGCGGGGGGTGGGGGCACAGATACGCAGTATTTT. Translated: CASSVVPAGGGGTDTQYF.

J is TRBJ2-2 and V is TRBV28; no clear D gene. The CDR3 has 13 amino acids. V gave up 1 base and J gave up 3 bases, with 3 bases separating them. Germline V gene data show CDR1 as MDHEN and CDR2 as SYDVKM. CDR3 in amino acids: CASSLSYTGELFF. The CDR3 nucleotides are TGTGCCAGCAGTTTATCTTACACCGGGGAGCTGTTTTTT.

This chain connects TRBV11-2 to TRBJ1-2; no clear D. The CDR3 is 15 residues long. Germline V CDR1 and CDR2: SGHAT, FQNNGV. Trimming cost V 5 bases and J 4 bases, with 17 bases left between them. The CDR3, as DNA: TGTGCCAGCAGCGAAAGTAGGTTCAGACTCTATGGCTACACCTTC. Its translation is CASSESRFRLYGYTF.

This chain joins TRBV30 and TRBJ1-6; the D is unclear. V shed 3 bases and J shed 0 bases, with 9 bases lying between them. Per the germline V gene, CDR1 is GTSNPN and CDR2 is SVGIG (reference sequence). The CDR3 has 15 amino acids. CDR3 nucleotide sequence: TGTGCCTGGAGACAACAGAGCTCCTATAATTCACCCCTCCACTTT. This encodes CAWRQQSSYNSPLHF. Variable domain in full (rest from reference TRBV30 and TRBJ1-6): SQTIHQWPATLVQPVGSPLSLECTVEGTSNPNLYWYRQAAGRGLQLLFYSVGIGQISSEVPQNLSASRPQDRQFILSSKKLLLSDSGFYLCAWRQQSSYNSPLHFGNGTRLTVT.